These 11 T cell receptor beta chains share one sample of origin, sequenced in a study of cytotoxic CD8 clonotypes in ibrutinib-treated CLL. Sequencing was performed with immunoSEQ multiplex PCR; in TCRdb, only in-frame clones are kept and a portion is missing. The sample gives 150,000 or so clones, about 84% of which show up once; less than 8.5% is in the top ten. Sequences were derived from PBMCs, sampled after 36 months of ibrutinib treatment. These receptors all come from a human donor with chronic lymphocytic leukemia.

The V gene is TRBV18, the J gene TRBJ2-3, with D possibly matching TRBD1 (6 bases). The CDR3 runs 11 residues. Germline V gives CDR1 KGHSH, CDR2 LQKENI. This chain's CDR3 is CGTAYTDTQYF. CDR3 nucleotide sequence: TGTGGGACAGCCTACACAGATACGCAGTATTTT.

This clone was counted only a few times. The V gene is TRBV4-1, the J gene TRBJ1-2; D possibly corresponds to TRBD1 (6 bases). V lost 3 bases to trimming and J lost 9 bases, with 17 bases between them. This CDR3 spans 14 amino acids. Germline values: CDR1 MGHRA, CDR2 YSYEKL. CDR3 residues: CASSQRDIEDSYTF. DNA for the CDR3: TGCGCCAGCAGCCAGAGGGACATTGAGGATAGCTACACCTTC.

The gene calls are TRBV2 and TRBJ2-3; 9 bases align to TRBD2. Trimming at V came to 8 bases and at J to 0 bases, leaving 9 bases not matched to a gene. The CDR3 covers 16 residues. The germline gives CDR1 SNHLY, CDR2 FYNNEI. This CDR3 reads CASRKGLAASTDTQYF. DNA of the CDR3: TGTGCCAGCCGGAAGGGACTAGCAGCAAGCACAGATACGCAGTATTTT.

In this sample, this clone turned up once. The genes are TRBV6-4 and TRBJ2-3; D uncertain. Germline V lookup: CDR1 MRHNA, CDR2 SNTAGT. Trimming took 4 bases from V and 3 from J, leaving 8 bases between them. This CDR3 spans 13 amino acids. The CDR3 loop reads CASSGASTDTQYF. The CDR3 DNA sequence: TGTGCCAGCAGTGGGGCTAGTACAGATACGCAGTATTTT.

The rearrangement uses TRBV28 and TRBJ1-1; D is uncertain. V shed 4 bases and J shed 0 bases, with 18 bases lying between them. The germline V gene has CDR1 MDHEN and CDR2 SYDVKM. The CDR3 consists of 17 residues. CDR3 coding DNA: TGTGCCAGCAGTTCCCTCGGCGGCCCCCCAGTGAACACTGAAGCTTTCTTT. Translated: CASSSLGGPPVNTEAFF.

The chain has TRBV7-9 and TRBJ2-3, with 7 bases fitting TRBD2. From germline, CDR1 is SEHNR and CDR2 FQNEAQ (reference sequence). CDR3 length equals 13 residues. With 10 bases clipped from V and 6 bases from J, the junction kept 10 bases outside the gene matches. The CDR3, as DNA: TGTGCCACAGTGGGGGGGTCTCTGGATACGCAGTATTTT. Its translation: CATVGGSLDTQYF.

The V call is TRBV9, the J call TRBJ2-3, with 8 positions matching TRBD2. This CDR3 comprises 17 residues. Germline assignment: CDR1 SGDLS and CDR2 YYNGEE. After removal of 0 bases from V and 3 bases from J, the junction contained 9 bases not matched to a gene. The DNA for the CDR3 is TGTGCCAGCAGCGTAGAAGGTAGGGCTAGCGGGACAGATACGCAGTATTTT. Encoded protein: CASSVEGRASGTDTQYF.

The V and J genes are TRBV7-9 and TRBJ2-7; 8 bases fit TRBD2. Per germline, CDR1 SEHNR and CDR2 FQNEAQ (reference sequence). This CDR3 is built from 15 residues. The V and J ends lost 1 base and 4 bases, in that order; junction bases with no gene match: 6. The DNA for the CDR3 is TGTGCCAGCAGCTTAGGCAGCGGGAGCATATACGAGCAGTACTTC. Translated, it gives CASSLGSGSIYEQYF.

This chain connects TRBV5-1 to TRBJ1-1, with 8 bases that match TRBD1. The V gene's germline CDR1 is SGHRS and CDR2 YFSETQ. CDR3 size: 15 residues. Trimming at V came to 4 bases and at J to 6 bases, leaving 11 bases not matched to a gene. The CDR3, as DNA: TGCGCCAGCAGCCCCCATCGACAGGGGTGGGCTGAAGCTTTCTTT. This translates into CASSPHRQGWAEAFF.

The rearrangement joins TRBV20-1 to TRBJ2-7; D tentatively fits TRBD1 or TRBD2 (5 bases each). V was shortened by 6 bases and J by 6 bases, with 12 bases between the two germline ends. CDR3 length equals 11 residues. Germline values: CDR1 DFQATT, CDR2 SNEGSKA (reference sequence). The DNA of the CDR3 is TGCAGTGCCCTTTGGGGGACCGAGCAGTACTTC. This sequence encodes CSALWGTEQYF.

The CDR3 sequence: CASSFLRLSTDTQYF. CDR3 nucleotide sequence: TGTGCCAGCAGCTTTCTCAGACTAAGCACAGATACGCAGTATTTT. The rearrangement uses TRBV5-6 and TRBJ2-3, with D perhaps matching TRBD2 (5 bases). Germline CDR1 SGHDT, CDR2 YYEEEE. The CDR3 is made up of 15 amino acids. Trimming took 2 bases from V and 0 from J, leaving 10 bases between them.